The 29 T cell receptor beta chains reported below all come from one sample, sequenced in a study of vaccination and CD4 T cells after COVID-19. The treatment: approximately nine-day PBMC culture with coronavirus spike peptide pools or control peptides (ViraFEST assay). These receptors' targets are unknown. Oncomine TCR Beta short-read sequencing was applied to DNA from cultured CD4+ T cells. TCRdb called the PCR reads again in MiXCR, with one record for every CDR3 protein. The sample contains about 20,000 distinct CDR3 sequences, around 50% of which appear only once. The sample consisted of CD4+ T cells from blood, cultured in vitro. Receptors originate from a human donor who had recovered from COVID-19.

The CDR3 sequence is CSVDVGTETQYF. CDR3 DNA sequence: TGCAGCGTTGACGTGGGGACAGAGACCCAGTACTTC. The chain recombines TRBV29-1 with TRBJ2-5, with D perhaps given as TRBD1 or TRBD2 (5 bases each). V was pared by 3 bases and J by 4 bases, with 9 bases between. The CDR3 extends over 12 amino acids. Per the germline V gene, CDR1 is SQVTM and CDR2 is ANQGSEA.

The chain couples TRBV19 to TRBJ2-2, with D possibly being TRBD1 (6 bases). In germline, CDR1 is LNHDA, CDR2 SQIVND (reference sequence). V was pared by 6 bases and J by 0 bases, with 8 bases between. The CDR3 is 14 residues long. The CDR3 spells CASRDRPNTGELFF. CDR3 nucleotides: TGTGCCAGTAGGGACAGACCGAACACCGGGGAGCTGTTTTTT.

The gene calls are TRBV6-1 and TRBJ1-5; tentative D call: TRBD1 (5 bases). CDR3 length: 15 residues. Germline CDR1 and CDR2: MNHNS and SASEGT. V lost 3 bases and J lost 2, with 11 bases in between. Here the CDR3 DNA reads TGTGCCAGCAGTGAGACAGTGGGAGGCAATCAGCCCCAGCATTTT. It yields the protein CASSETVGGNQPQHF.

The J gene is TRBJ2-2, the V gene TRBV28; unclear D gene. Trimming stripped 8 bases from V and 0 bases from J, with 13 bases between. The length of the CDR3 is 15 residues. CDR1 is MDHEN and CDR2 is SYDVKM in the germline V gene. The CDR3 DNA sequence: TGTGCCAGCCACCCGGGTGGGACGAACACCGGGGAGCTGTTTTTT. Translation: CASHPGGTNTGELFF.

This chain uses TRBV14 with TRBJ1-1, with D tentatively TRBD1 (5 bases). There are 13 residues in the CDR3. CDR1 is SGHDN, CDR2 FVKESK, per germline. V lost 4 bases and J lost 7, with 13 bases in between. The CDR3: CASSLRGGVEAFF. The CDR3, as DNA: TGTGCCAGCAGCCTAAGAGGAGGGGTTGAAGCTTTCTTT.

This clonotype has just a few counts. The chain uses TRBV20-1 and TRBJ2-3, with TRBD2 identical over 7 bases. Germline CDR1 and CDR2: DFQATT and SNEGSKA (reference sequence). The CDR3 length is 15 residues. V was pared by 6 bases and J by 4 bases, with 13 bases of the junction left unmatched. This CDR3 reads CSAPPPSGGADTQYF. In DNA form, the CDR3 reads TGCAGTGCCCCCCCGCCTAGCGGCGGTGCAGATACGCAGTATTTT.

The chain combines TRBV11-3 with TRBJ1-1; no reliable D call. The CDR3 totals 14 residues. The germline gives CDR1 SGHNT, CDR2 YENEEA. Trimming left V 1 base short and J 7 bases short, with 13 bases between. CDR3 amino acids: CASSLVASVREAFF. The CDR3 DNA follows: TGTGCCAGCAGCTTAGTCGCGAGTGTCCGTGAAGCTTTCTTT.

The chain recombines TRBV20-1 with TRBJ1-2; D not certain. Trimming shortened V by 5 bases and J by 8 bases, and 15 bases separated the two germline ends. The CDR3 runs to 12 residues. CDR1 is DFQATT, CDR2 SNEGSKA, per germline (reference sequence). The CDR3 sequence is CSAHDMTTGYTF. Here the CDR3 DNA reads TGCAGTGCTCACGACATGACGACGGGCTACACCTTC.

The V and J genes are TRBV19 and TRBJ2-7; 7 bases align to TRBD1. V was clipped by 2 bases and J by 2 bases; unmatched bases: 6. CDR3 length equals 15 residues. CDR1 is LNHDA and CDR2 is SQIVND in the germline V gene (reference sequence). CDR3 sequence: CASSIQWTGPYEQYF. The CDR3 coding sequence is TGTGCCAGTAGTATACAATGGACAGGCCCCTACGAGCAGTACTTC.

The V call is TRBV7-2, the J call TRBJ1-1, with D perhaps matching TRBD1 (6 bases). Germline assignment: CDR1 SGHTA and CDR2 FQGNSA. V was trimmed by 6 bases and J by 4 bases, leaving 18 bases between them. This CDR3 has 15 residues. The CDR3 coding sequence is TGTGCCAGCAGGAGCGTCGGGGGCGGTGGCACTGAAGCTTTCTTT. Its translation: CASRSVGGGGTEAFF.

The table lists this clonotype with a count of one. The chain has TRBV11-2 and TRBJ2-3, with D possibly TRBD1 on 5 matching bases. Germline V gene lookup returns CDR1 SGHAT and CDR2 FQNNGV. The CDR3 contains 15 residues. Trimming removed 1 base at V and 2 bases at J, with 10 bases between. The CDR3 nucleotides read TGTGCCAGCAGCTTAGGGACACCTGACACAGATACGCAGTATTTT. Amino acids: CASSLGTPDTDTQYF.

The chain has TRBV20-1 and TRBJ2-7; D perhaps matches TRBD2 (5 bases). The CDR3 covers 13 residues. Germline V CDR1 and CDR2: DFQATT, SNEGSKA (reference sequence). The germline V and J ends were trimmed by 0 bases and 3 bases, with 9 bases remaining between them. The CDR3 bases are TGCAGTGCTAGAGATTTACTAGTCTACGAGCAGTACTTC. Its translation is CSARDLLVYEQYF.

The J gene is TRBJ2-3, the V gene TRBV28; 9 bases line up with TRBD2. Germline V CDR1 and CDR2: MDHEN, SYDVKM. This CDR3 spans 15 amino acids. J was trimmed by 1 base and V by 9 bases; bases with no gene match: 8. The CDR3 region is CASFSGSGGTDTQYF. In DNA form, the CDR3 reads TGTGCCAGTTTTAGCGGGAGCGGAGGCACAGATACGCAGTATTTT.

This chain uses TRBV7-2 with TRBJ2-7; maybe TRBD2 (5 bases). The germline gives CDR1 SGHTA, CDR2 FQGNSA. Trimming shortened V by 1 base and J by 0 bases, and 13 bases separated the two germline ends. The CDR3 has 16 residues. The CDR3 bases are TGTGCCAGCAGCTTAGTTGGTAGCGTGAGCTCCTACGAGCAGTACTTC. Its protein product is CASSLVGSVSSYEQYF.

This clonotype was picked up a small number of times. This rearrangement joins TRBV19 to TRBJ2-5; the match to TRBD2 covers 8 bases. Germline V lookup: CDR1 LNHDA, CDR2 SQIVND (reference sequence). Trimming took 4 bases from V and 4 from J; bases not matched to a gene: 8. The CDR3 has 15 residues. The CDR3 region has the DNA TGTGCCAGTAGTACAGCGGGGGTTGAGGGAGAGACCCAGTACTTC. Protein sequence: CASSTAGVEGETQYF.

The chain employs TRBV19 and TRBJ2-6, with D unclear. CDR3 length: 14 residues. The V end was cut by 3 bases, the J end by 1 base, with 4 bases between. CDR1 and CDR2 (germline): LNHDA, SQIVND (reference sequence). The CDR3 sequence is CASSMASGANVLTF. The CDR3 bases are TGTGCCAGTAGTATGGCGTCTGGGGCCAACGTCCTGACTTTC.

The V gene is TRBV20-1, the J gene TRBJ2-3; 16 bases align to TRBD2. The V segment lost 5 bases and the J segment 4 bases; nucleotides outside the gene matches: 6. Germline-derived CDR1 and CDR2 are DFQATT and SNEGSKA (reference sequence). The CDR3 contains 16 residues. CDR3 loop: CSAEGGLAGGADTQYF. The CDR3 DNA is TGCAGTGCTGAGGGGGGACTAGCGGGAGGGGCAGATACGCAGTATTTT.

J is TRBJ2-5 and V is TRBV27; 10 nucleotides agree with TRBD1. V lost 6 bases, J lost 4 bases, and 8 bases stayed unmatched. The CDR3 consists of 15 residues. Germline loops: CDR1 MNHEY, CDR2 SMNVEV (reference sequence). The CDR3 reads CASSPRDRGRETQYF. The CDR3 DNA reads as TGTGCCAGCAGCCCCCGGGACAGGGGTCGAGAGACCCAGTACTTC.

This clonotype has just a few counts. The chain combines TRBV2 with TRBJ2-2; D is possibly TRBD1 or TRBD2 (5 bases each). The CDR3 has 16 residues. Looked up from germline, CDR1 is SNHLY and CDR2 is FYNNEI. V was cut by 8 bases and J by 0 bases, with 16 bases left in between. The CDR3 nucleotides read TGTGCCAGCGGGGGAACGGGACGGCCGAACACCGGGGAGCTGTTTTTT. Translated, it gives CASGGTGRPNTGELFF.

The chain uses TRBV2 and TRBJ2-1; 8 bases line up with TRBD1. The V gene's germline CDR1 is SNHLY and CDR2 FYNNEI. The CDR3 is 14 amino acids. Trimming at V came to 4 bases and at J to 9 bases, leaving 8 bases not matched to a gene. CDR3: CASSVQGAGGEQFF. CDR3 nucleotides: TGTGCCAGCAGTGTGCAGGGGGCCGGAGGTGAGCAGTTCTTC.

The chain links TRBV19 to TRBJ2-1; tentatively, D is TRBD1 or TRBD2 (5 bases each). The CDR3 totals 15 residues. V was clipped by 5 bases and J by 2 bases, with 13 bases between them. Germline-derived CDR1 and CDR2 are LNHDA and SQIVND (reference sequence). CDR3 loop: CASSLSSGPYNEQFF. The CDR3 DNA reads TGTGCCAGTAGTCTCTCGTCGGGACCCTACAATGAGCAGTTCTTC.

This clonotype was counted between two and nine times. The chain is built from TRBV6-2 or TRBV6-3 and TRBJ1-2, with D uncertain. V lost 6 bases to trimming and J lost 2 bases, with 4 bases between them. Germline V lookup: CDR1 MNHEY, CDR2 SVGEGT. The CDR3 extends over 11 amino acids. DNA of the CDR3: TGTGCCAGCAGCTTAAACTATGGCTACACCTTC. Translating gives CASSLNYGYTF.

The CDR3 DNA reads TGTGCCACCGTGCTGGGGGTCACTGAAGCTTTCTTT. Encoded protein: CATVLGVTEAFF. This chain uses TRBV6-1 with TRBJ1-1; weak D call: TRBD1 (5 bases). The CDR3 length is 12 residues. V was cut by 10 bases and J by 4 bases, with 13 bases left in between. CDR1 is MNHNS, CDR2 SASEGT, per germline.

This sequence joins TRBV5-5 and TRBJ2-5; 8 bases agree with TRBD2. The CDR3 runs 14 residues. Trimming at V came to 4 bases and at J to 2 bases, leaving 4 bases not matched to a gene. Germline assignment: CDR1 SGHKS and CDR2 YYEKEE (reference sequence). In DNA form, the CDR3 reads TGTGCCAGCAGCATCTTAGCGGGGCAAGAGACCCAGTACTTC. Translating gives CASSILAGQETQYF.

CDR3 DNA sequence: TGTGCCAGCAGTGAAGGGACAGTGCGGGTTATTGAGCAGTTCTTC. As protein: CASSEGTVRVIEQFF. V usage is TRBV2 and J usage is TRBJ2-1; weak D call: TRBD1 (6 bases). Germline CDR1 reads SNHLY; CDR2 reads FYNNEI. The CDR3 sequence is 15 residues long. V was shortened by 1 base and J by 9 bases, with 16 bases between the two germline ends.

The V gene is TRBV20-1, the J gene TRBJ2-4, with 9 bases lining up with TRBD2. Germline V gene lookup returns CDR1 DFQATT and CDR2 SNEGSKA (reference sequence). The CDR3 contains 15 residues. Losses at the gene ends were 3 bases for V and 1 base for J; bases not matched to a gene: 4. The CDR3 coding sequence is TGCAGTGCTAGCAGCGCGGGAGGGGCCAAAAACATTCAGTACTTC. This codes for CSASSAGGAKNIQYF.

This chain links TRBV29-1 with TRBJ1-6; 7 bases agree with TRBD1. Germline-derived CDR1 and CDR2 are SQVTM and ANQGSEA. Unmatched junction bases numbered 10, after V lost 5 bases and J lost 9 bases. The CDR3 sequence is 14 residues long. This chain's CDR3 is CSVQEQGTGSPLHF. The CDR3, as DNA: TGCAGCGTTCAGGAACAGGGGACGGGTTCACCCCTCCACTTT. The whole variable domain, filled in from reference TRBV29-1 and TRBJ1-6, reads SAVISQKPSRDICQRGTSLTIQCQVDSQVTMMFWYRQQPGQSLTLIATANQGSEATYESGFVIDKFPISRPNLTFSTLTVSNMSPEDSSIYLCSVQEQGTGSPLHFGNGTRLTVT.

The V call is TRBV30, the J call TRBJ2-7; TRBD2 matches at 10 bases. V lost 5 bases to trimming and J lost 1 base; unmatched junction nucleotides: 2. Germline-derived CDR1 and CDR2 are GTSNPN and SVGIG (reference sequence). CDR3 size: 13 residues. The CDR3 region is CAWSSGGSYEQYF. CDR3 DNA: TGTGCCTGGTCTAGCGGGGGTTCCTACGAGCAGTACTTC.

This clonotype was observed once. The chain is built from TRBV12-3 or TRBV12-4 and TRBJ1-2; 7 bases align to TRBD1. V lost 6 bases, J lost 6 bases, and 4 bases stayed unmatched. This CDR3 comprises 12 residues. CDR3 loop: CASRGGQDGYTF. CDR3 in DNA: TGTGCCAGCAGAGGAGGACAGGATGGCTACACCTTC.